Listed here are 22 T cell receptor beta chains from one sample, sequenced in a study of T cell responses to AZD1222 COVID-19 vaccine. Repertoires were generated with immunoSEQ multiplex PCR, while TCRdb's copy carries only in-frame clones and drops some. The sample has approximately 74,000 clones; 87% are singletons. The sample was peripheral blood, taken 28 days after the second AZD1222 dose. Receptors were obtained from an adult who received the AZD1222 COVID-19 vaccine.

The CDR3 bases are TGTGCCAGCAGCCCTGGACTAGCGGGATCTCAGGAGCAGTTCTTC. The encoded protein is CASSPGLAGSQEQFF. The chain uses TRBV11-3 and TRBJ2-1; 12 bases agree with TRBD2. The CDR3 length is 15 residues. Unmatched junction bases numbered 9, after V lost 5 bases and J lost 10 bases. Looked up from germline, CDR1 is SGHNT and CDR2 is YENEEA.

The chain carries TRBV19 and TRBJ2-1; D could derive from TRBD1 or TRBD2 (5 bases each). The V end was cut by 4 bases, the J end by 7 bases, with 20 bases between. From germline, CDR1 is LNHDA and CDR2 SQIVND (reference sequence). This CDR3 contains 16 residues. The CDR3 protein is CASSRPGPLFPNEQFF. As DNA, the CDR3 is TGTGCCAGTAGTAGGCCGGGACCCCTCTTCCCAAATGAGCAGTTCTTC.

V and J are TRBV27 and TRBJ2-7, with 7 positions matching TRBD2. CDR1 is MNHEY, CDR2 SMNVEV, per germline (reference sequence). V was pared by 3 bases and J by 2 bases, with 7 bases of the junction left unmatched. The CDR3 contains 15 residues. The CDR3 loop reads CASSLLAGATYEQYF. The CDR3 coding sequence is TGTGCCAGCAGTTTGTTGGCGGGAGCAACCTACGAGCAGTACTTC.

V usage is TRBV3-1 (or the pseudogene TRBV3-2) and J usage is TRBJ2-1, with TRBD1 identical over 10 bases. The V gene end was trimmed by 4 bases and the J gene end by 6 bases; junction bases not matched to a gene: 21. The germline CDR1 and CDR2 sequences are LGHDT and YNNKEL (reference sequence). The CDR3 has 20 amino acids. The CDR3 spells CASSPLHGTGVIGGFNEQFF. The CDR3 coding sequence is TGTGCCAGCAGCCCCCTGCACGGGACAGGGGTGATCGGAGGGTTCAATGAGCAGTTCTTC.

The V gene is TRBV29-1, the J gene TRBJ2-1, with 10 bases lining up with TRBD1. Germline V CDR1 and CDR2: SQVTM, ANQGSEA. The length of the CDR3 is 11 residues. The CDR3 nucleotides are TGCAGTGTCGACCCGGGACAGGGGAAGTTCTTC. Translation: CSVDPGQGKFF.

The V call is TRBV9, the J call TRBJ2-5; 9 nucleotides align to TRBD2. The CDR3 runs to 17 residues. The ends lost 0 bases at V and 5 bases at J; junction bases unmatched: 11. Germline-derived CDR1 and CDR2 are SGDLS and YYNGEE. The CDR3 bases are TGTGCCAGCAGCGTAGGGGAGTTAGCGGGAGAGGTGGAGACCCAGTACTTC. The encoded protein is CASSVGELAGEVETQYF.

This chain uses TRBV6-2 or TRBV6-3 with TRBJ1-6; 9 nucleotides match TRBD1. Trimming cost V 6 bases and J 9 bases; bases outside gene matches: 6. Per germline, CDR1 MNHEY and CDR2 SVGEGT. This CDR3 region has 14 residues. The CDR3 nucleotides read TGTGCCAGCAGCCTCGACAGGGGGAGTTCACCCCTCCACTTT. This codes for CASSLDRGSSPLHF.

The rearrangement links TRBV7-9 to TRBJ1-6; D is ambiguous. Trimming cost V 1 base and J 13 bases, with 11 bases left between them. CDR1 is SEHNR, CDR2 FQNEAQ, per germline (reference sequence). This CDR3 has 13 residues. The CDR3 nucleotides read TGTGCCAGCAGCTTAGAGGCAGGAGCTCCCCTCCACTTT. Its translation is CASSLEAGAPLHF. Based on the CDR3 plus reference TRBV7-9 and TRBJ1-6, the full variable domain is DTGVSQNPRHKITKRGQNVTFRCDPISEHNRLYWYRQTLGQGPEFLTYFQNEAQLEKSRLLSDRFSAERPKGSFSTLEIQRTEQGDSAMYLCASSLEAGAPLHFGNGTRLTVT.

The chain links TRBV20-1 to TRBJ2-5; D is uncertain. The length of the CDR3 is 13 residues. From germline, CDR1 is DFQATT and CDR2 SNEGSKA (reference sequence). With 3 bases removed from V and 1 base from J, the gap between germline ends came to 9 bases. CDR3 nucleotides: TGCAGTGCTAGTCCGGACCTCCAAGAGACCCAGTACTTC. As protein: CSASPDLQETQYF.

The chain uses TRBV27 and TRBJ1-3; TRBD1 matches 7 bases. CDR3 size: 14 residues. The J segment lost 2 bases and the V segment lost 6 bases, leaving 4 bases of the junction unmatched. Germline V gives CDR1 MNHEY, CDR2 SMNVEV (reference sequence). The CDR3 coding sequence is TGTGCCAGCAGGTTGCAGGGGGCTGGAAACACCATATATTTT. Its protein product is CASRLQGAGNTIYF.

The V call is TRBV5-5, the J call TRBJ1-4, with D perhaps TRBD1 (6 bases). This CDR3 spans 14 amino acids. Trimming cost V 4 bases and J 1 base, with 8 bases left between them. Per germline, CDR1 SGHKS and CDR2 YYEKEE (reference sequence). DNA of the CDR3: TGTGCCAGCAGCCACAGGGTAACTAATGAAAAACTGTTTTTT. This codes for CASSHRVTNEKLFF.

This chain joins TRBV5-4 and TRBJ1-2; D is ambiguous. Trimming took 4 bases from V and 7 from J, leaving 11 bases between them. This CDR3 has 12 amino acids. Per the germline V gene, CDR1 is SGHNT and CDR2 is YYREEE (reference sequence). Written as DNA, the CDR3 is TGTGCCAGCAGCCTCTTGCTCTCTGGCTACACCTTC. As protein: CASSLLLSGYTF.

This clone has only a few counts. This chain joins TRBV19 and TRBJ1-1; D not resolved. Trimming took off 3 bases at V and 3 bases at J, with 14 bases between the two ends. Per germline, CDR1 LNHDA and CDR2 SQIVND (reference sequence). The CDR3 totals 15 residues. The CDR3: CASSMLADGDTEAFF. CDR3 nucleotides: TGTGCCAGTAGTATGTTGGCAGACGGGGACACTGAAGCTTTCTTT.

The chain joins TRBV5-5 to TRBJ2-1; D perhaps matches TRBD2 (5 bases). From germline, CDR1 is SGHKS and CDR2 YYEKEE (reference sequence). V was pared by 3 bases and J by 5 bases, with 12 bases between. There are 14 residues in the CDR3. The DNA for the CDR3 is TGTGCCAGCAGCTCCGGGAAGGCCGACAATGAGCAGTTCTTC. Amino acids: CASSSGKADNEQFF. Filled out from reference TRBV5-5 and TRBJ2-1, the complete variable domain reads DAGVTQSPTHLIKTRGQQVTLRCSPISGHKSVSWYQQVLGQGPQFIFQYYEKEERGRGNFPDRFSARQFPNYSSELNVNALLLGDSALYLCASSSGKADNEQFFGPGTRLTVL.

The CDR3 loop is CASSHDKVEGAFF. For the CDR3, the DNA is TGTGCCAGCAGCCACGACAAGGTGGAGGGAGCTTTCTTT. The chain links TRBV4-2 to TRBJ1-1; D call uncertain. The germline V gene encodes CDR1 LGHNA and CDR2 YNFKEQ. The CDR3 loop spans 13 amino acids. Deletions cut 3 bases from V and 10 bases from J, with 15 bases between.

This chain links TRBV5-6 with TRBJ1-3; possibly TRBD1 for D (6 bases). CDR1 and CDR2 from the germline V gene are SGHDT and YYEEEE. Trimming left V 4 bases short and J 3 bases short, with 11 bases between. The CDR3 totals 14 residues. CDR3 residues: CASSRRTVGNTIYF. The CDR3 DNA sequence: TGTGCCAGCAGCCGACGGACAGTTGGAAACACCATATATTTT.

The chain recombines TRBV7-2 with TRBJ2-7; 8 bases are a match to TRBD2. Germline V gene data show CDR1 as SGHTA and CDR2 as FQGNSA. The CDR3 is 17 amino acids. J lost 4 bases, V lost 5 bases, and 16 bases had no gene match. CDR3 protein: CASSPQATSGAGYEQYF. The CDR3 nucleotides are TGTGCCAGCAGCCCGCAGGCCACTAGCGGAGCCGGATACGAGCAGTACTTC.

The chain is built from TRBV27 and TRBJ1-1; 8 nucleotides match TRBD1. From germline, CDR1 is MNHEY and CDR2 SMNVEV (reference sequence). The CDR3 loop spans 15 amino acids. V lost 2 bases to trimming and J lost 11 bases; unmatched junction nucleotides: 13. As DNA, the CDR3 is TGTGCCAGCAGTTTAAGTTGGACAGGGTTTATGGAGGCTTTCTTT. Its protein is CASSLSWTGFMEAFF.

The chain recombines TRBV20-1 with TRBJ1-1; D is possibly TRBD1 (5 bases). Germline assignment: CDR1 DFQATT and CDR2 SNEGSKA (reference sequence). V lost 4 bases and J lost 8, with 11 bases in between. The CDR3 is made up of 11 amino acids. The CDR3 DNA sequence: TGCAGTGCTATACAGGCAGTCGAAGCTTTCTTT. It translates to CSAIQAVEAFF.

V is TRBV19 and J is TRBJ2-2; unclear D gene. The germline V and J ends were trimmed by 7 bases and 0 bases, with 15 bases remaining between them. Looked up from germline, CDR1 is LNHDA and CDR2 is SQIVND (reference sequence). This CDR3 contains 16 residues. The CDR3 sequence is CASIEIWGSNTGELFF. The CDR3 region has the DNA TGTGCCAGTATTGAGATATGGGGTTCGAACACCGGGGAGCTGTTTTTT.

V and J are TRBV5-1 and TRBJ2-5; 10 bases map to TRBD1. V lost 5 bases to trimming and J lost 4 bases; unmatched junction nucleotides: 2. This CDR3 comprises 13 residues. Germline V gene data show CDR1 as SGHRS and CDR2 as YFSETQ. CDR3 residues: CASSRTGGETQYF. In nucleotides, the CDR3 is TGCGCCAGCAGTAGGACAGGGGGAGAGACCCAGTACTTC.

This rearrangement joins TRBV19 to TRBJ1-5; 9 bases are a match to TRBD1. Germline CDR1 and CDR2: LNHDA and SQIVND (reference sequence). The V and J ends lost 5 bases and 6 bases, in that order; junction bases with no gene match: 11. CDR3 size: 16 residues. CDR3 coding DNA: TGTGCCAGTAGTTCGAGACAGGGGGTAATTATTCAGCCCCAGCATTTT. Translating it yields CASSSRQGVIIQPQHF.